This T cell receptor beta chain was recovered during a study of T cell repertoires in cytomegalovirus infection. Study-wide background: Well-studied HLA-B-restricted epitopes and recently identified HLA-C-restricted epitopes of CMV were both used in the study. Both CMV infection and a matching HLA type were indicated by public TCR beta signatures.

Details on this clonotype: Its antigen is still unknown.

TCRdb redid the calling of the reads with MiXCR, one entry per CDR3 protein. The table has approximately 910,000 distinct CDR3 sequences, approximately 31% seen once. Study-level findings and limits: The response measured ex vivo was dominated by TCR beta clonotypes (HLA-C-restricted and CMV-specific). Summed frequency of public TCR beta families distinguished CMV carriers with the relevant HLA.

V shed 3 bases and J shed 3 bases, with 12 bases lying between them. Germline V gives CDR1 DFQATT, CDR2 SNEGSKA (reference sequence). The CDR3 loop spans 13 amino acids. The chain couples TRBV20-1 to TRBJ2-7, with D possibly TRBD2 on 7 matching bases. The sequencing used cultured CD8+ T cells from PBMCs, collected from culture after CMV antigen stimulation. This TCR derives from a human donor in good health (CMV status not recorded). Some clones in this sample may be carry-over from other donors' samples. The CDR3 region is CSARRGQVYEQYV. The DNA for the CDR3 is TGCAGTGCTAGGCGGGGGCAGGTCTACGAGCAGTACGTC.